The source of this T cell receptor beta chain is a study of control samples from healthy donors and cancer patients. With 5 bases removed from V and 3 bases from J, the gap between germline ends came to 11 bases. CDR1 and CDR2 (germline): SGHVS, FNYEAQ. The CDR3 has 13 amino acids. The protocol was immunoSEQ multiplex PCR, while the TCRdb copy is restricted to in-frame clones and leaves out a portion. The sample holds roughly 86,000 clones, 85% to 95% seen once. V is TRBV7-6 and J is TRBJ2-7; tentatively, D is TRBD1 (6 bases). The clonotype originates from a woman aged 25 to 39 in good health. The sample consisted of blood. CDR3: CASSRDTLYEQYF. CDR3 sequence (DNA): TGTGCCAGCAGCCGGGACACTCTCTACGAGCAGTACTTC.